Here is one T cell receptor beta chain with its context. What it binds is unknown. This sample is part of a study of T cell responses to AZD1222 COVID-19 vaccine. Study context: Whether given at about 4 or about 12 weeks, second doses were pooled.

Sequencing used immunoSEQ multiplex PCR; TCRdb keeps in-frame clones, though not all of them. The sample yields around 170,000 clones, roughly 93% seen once. CDR1 and CDR2 (germline): SGDLS, YYNGEE. CDR3 length: 18 residues. V lost 3 bases to trimming and J lost 4 bases; unmatched junction nucleotides: 14. Broader study findings: Researchers report vaccine-associated CD4 TCRs spanning spike, with dominance at 160-218 and 743-854. Clonal diversity may have been underestimated in mostly white British donors. Only six AZD1222 recipients tested seropositive at baseline.

This receptor was obtained from an adult in good health. The specimen was peripheral blood, collected on day 0 of AZD1222 vaccination. The rearrangement links TRBV9 to TRBJ1-3; 9 positions agree with TRBD1. The CDR3 spells CASSAHQGGQGSGNTIYF. Here the CDR3 DNA reads TGTGCCAGCAGCGCCCACCAGGGGGGACAGGGTTCCGGAAACACCATATATTTT.